The subject of this entry is one T cell receptor beta chain. This specimen comes from a study of blood T cell repertoires in COVID-19. Study background: The United States, Italy and Spain supplied acute and convalescent COVID-19 samples. In each case, the material was cDNA or gDNA derived from T cells, B-cell-depleted T cells, or PBMCs.

Authors' processing steps: Estimated nucleated cell counts came from reference gene primer amplification. Generated by immunoSEQ multiplex PCR, the TCRdb table keeps only in-frame clones and is missing some. V, J and clone size reflect that table, while D and trimming were determined from the DNA. The repertoire holds about 410,000 clones, with around 89% as singletons. This clonotype was obtained from a woman in her thirties or forties with COVID-19, enrolled during active disease. Sequencing input: peripheral blood.

CDR3 in DNA: TGTGCCAGCAGATTGCTCCCAGGGAACTATGGCTACACCTTC. Translation gives CASRLLPGNYGYTF. The chain carries TRBV27 and TRBJ1-2, with a weak D call TRBD1 (5 bases). Germline CDR1 MNHEY, CDR2 SMNVEV (reference sequence). The CDR3 runs to 14 residues. Trimming removed 6 bases from V and 2 bases from J, with 13 bases in between.